This T cell receptor beta chain was profiled in a study of blood T cell repertoires in COVID-19. Study-wide background: Specimens from acute and convalescent COVID-19 originated in the United States, Italy and Spain. T cells, B-cell-depleted T cells, or PBMCs supplied cDNA or gDNA.

Source study methods: Estimates of nucleated cell counts were drawn from the amplification of reference gene primers. The protocol was immunoSEQ multiplex PCR, while the TCRdb copy is restricted to in-frame clones and leaves out a portion. V, J and clone size are taken as reported in that table, and D and trimming were inferred from the DNA itself. The sample carries over 15,000 clones, 70% to 85% recorded once. Source material: peripheral blood. This sequence originates from a human donor in a cohort sampled during active COVID-19.

In nucleotides, the CDR3 is TGTGCCAGTAGTATAGATACTGGACAGGGGGCTTTCGGGGAGCTGTTTTTT. It encodes CASSIDTGQGAFGELFF. This sequence joins TRBV19 and TRBJ2-2, with 11 bases lining up with TRBD1. V was clipped by 0 bases and J by 7 bases; unmatched bases: 7. Germline V CDR1 and CDR2: LNHDA, SQIVND (reference sequence). CDR3 size: 17 residues.